This section outlines one T cell receptor (beta chain) sequence together with its context. Its antigen is currently unknown. These data originate in a study of T-cell memory formation after mild COVID-19. The study's findings and limits: From day 15 to 85, contracting clones were balanced between CD4 and CD8, whereas later expanders leaned toward CD4+.

It was 5'RACE with constant-segment primers that produced the TCR alpha and TCR beta cDNA libraries, which carried sample barcodes and UMIs. TCRdb re-derived calls from the 5' RACE reads in MiXCR, one entry per CDR3 protein. The table has approximately 210,000 distinct CDR3 sequences, about 10% seen once. This clonotype originated in a man aged 18 to 35 who had mild COVID-19 (a few samples of this study predate the infection). Cell type and time point are not known. Sequencing was done on a sample of PBMCs or a T cell subset sorted from them (not recorded which).

The CDR3 bases are TGCAGCGTTGAAGACCCCGCAGGGGTACCGACCTTC. Translation: CSVEDPAGVPTF. This chain joins TRBV29-1 and TRBJ1-2; TRBD1 is a possible D gene (6 bases). The germline CDR1 and CDR2 sequences are SQVTM and ANQGSEA. V was clipped by 0 bases and J by 14 bases, with 16 bases between them. The CDR3 is made up of 12 amino acids. Based on the CDR3 plus reference TRBV29-1 and TRBJ1-2, the full variable domain is SAVISQKPSRDICQRGTSLTIQCQVDSQVTMMFWYRQQPGQSLTLIATANQGSEATYESGFVIDKFPISRPNLTFSTLTVSNMSPEDSSIYLCSVEDPAGVPTFGSGTRLTVV.